This T cell receptor (beta chain) was identified in a study of post-analysis software for immune sequencing data. Study outcomes and limitations: Patients with multiple sclerosis recorded significantly lower normalized Chao1 diversity than controls, the study found.

Libraries were made from TCR beta cDNA, and they carried unique molecular identifiers. TCRdb fed the PCR reads into MiXCR, producing one record per CDR3 protein. Of approximately 690,000 distinct CDR3 sequences listed, approximately 60% were seen once; the top ten hold about 11%. Concerning this clonotype itself: Its specificity is not known.

This receptor was identified in a girl under 10 years old with multiple sclerosis. Sample: blood.

CDR3 in amino acids: CATTGQGTDTQYF. Written as DNA, the CDR3 is TGTGCCACCACCGGACAGGGAACAGATACGCAGTATTTT. The genes are TRBV6-6 and TRBJ2-3; TRBD1 matches 8 bases. The junction had 6 bases not matched to a gene; V was cut back by 10 bases and J by 3 bases. The CDR3 spans 13 residues. Germline V CDR1 and CDR2: MNHNY, SVGAGI (reference sequence).